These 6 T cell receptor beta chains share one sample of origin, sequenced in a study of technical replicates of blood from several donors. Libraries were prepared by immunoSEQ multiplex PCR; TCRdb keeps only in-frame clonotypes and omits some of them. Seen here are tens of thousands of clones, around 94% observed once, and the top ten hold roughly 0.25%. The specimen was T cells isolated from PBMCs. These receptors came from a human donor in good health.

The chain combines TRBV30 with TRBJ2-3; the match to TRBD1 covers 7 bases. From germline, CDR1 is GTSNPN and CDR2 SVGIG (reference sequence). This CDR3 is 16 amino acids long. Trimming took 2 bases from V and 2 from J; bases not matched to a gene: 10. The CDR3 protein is CAWSLGQEYNTDTQYF. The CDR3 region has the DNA TGTGCCTGGAGTCTAGGACAGGAATATAACACAGATACGCAGTATTTT.

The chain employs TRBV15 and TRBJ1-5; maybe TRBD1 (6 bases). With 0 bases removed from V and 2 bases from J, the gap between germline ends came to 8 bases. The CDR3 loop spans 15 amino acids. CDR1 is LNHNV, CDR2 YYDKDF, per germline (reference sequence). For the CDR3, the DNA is TGTGCCACCAGCAGAGATAAGGGGGGCAATCAGCCCCAGCATTTT. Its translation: CATSRDKGGNQPQHF.

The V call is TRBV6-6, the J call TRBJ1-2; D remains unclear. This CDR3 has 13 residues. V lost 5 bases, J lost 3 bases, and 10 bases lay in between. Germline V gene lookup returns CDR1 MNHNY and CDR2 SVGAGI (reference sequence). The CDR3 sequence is CASSDDWHYGYTF. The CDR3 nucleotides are TGTGCCAGCAGTGATGACTGGCACTATGGCTACACCTTC.

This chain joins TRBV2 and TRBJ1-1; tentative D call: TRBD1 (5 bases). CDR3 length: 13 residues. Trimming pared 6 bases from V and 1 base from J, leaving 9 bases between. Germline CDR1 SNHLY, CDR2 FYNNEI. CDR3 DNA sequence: TGTGCCAGCAGCGGGGGGGGGAACACTGAAGCTTTCTTT. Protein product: CASSGGGNTEAFF. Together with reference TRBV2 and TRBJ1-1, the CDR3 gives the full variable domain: EPEVTQTPSHQVTQMGQEVILRCVPISNHLYFYWYRQILGQKVEFLVSFYNNEISEKSEIFDDQFSVERPDGSNFTLKIRSTKLEDSAMYFCASSGGGNTEAFFGQGTRLTVV.

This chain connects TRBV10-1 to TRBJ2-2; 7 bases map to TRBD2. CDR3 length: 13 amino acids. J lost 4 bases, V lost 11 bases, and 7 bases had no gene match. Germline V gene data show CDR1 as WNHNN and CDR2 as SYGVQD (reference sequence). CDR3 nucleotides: TGCGCCGGGGGAGGGGACCGCACCGGGGAGCTGTTTTTT. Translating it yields CAGGGDRTGELFF.

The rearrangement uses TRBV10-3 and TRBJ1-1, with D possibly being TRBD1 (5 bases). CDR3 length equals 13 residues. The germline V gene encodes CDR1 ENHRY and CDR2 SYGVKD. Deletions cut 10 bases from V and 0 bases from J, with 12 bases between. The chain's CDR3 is CASHRTLNTEAFF. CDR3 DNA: TGTGCCAGCCACCGGACACTGAACACTGAAGCTTTCTTT.